Below are 31 T cell receptor beta chains sequenced from a single sample in a study of cytomegalovirus exposure and HLA in healthy donors. Primers included in the PCR were 60 Vbeta and 13 Jbeta primers. TCRdb's table, derived via immunoSEQ multiplex PCR, lists solely in-frame clones and lacks some. The table records approximately 78,000 clones, approximately 84% of them present only once. Material: PBMCs. The receptors were sampled from a woman aged 45-65 years in good health and CMV-seronegative.

V usage is TRBV27 and J usage is TRBJ2-3, with D perhaps matching TRBD1 (5 bases). V lost 2 bases and J lost 6, with 12 bases in between. Germline values: CDR1 MNHEY, CDR2 SMNVEV (reference sequence). The CDR3 is made up of 14 amino acids. CDR3 in amino acids: CASSLTGHGDTQYF. CDR3 bases: TGTGCCAGCAGTTTAACAGGCCATGGGGATACGCAGTATTTT.

The J gene is TRBJ2-1, the V gene TRBV27, with D possibly TRBD2 on 5 matching bases. This CDR3 has 15 residues. Germline lookup yields CDR1 MNHEY and CDR2 SMNVEV (reference sequence). Trimming cost V 6 bases and J 2 bases, with 14 bases left between them. CDR3 bases: TGTGCCAGCAGCCTCTCCCGGGGTCCCTACAATGAGCAGTTCTTC. As protein: CASSLSRGPYNEQFF.

The V gene is TRBV4-3, the J gene TRBJ1-5, with 8 bases matching TRBD1. CDR1 and CDR2 from the germline V gene are LGHNA and YSLEER. The CDR3 contains 17 residues. V shed 4 bases, J shed 3 bases, and the junction held 11 bases outside the gene matches. The DNA of the CDR3 is TGCGCCAGCAGCCTTACCCCGGGGACAGGCTCCAATCAGCCCCAGCATTTT. It yields the protein CASSLTPGTGSNQPQHF.

The chain couples TRBV13 to TRBJ2-5, with D perhaps TRBD2 (5 bases). V was trimmed by 0 bases and J by 7 bases, leaving 12 bases between them. There are 14 residues in the CDR3. CDR1 and CDR2 (germline): PRHDT, FYEKMQ (reference sequence). CDR3 nucleotide sequence: TGTGCCAGCAGCTTAGGACGCACCGCGGGGACCCAGTACTTC. Its translation: CASSLGRTAGTQYF.

V gene TRBV13 combines with J gene TRBJ1-1; TRBD1 might be the D (6 bases). The CDR3 runs 15 residues. From germline, CDR1 is PRHDT and CDR2 FYEKMQ (reference sequence). V lost 6 bases and J 4 bases, leaving 18 bases between the germline ends. The CDR3 DNA is TGTGCCAGCAGTAATCTACCTGGGGGCTCCACTGAAGCTTTCTTT. This encodes CASSNLPGGSTEAFF.

This clone came up once. One end of the junction does not line up with germline, which may come from a read error. The CDR3: CASSPGVGNTIYF. CDR3 nucleotide sequence: TGTGCTAGCAGTCCAGGGGTCGGAAACACCATATATTTT. The chain couples TRBV7-7 to TRBJ1-3; maybe TRBD1 (6 bases). This CDR3 spans 13 amino acids. Germline CDR1 reads SSHAT; CDR2 reads FNYEAQ (reference sequence). The variable domain in full, with the rest retrieved from reference TRBV7-7 and TRBJ1-3, is GAGVSQSPRYKVTKRGQDVTLRCDPISSHATLYWYQQALGQGPEFLTYFNYEAQPDKSGLPSDRFSAERPEGSISTLTIQRTEQRDSAMYRCASSPGVGNTIYFGEGSWLTVV.

The rearrangement joins TRBV7-9 to TRBJ1-5; D possibly corresponds to TRBD1 (5 bases). CDR1 SEHNR and CDR2 FQNEAQ come from the germline V gene (reference sequence). This CDR3 is built from 13 residues. V dropped 7 bases and J dropped 7 bases, with 14 bases sitting between them. The CDR3 loop is CASTVEGEQPQHF. DNA for the CDR3: TGTGCCAGCACGGTGGAAGGGGAACAGCCCCAGCATTTT.

The V and J genes are TRBV5-4 and TRBJ2-3, with 10 bases identical to TRBD2. V lost 0 bases and J lost 3; bases outside the gene matches: 4. The germline V gene encodes CDR1 SGHNT and CDR2 YYREEE (reference sequence). The length of the CDR3 is 16 residues. CDR3 amino acids: CASSLGASGRTDTQYF. CDR3 sequence (DNA): TGTGCCAGCAGCTTGGGGGCTAGCGGGAGAACAGATACGCAGTATTTT.

The rearrangement joins TRBV7-2 to TRBJ2-1; weak D call: TRBD1 (6 bases). The CDR3 totals 16 residues. The germline V gene encodes CDR1 SGHTA and CDR2 FQGNSA. V lost 0 bases and J 1 base, leaving 10 bases between the germline ends. The CDR3, as DNA: TGTGCCAGCAGCTTAGCGGGGACACAATCCTACAATGAGCAGTTCTTC. It specifies CASSLAGTQSYNEQFF.

The rearrangement joins TRBV7-8 to TRBJ2-7; 7 bases fit TRBD1. From germline, CDR1 is SGHVS and CDR2 FQNEAQ. The CDR3 spans 13 residues. V was pared by 5 bases and J by 3 bases, with 4 bases of the junction left unmatched. CDR3 in amino acids: CASSQTGLYEQYV. CDR3 bases: TGTGCCAGCAGCCAGACAGGGCTCTACGAGCAGTACGTC.

The chain is built from TRBV30 and TRBJ1-1; D uncertain. Trimming stripped 0 bases from V and 2 bases from J, with 7 bases between. This CDR3 is 13 amino acids long. CDR1 is GTSNPN and CDR2 is SVGIG in the germline V gene (reference sequence). The CDR3 sequence: CAWSVAGNTEAFF. In nucleotides, the CDR3 is TGTGCCTGGAGTGTTGCGGGAAACACTGAAGCTTTCTTT.

The chain employs TRBV15 and TRBJ1-2, with TRBD1 matching 7 bases. There are 13 residues in the CDR3. V trimming: 5 bases; J trimming: 2 bases; junction bases outside the gene matches: 2. CDR1 and CDR2 (germline): LNHNV, YYDKDF (reference sequence). The CDR3, as DNA: TGTGCCACCAGCGGGGGACAGAACTATGGCTACACCTTC. Its translation is CATSGGQNYGYTF.

The chain links TRBV4-3 to TRBJ1-1; 7 nucleotides align to TRBD1. V was pared by 4 bases and J by 7 bases, with 3 bases of the junction left unmatched. The CDR3 spans 12 residues. Looked up from germline, CDR1 is LGHNA and CDR2 is YSLEER. The CDR3: CASSLDRREAFF. The CDR3 DNA reads as TGCGCCAGCAGCCTGGACAGGCGTGAAGCTTTCTTT.

The chain recombines TRBV5-1 with TRBJ2-1; 12 bases match TRBD2. Germline values: CDR1 SGHRS, CDR2 YFSETQ. This CDR3 comprises 16 residues. V gave up 4 bases and J gave up 2 bases; unmatched junction bases: 4. Here the CDR3 reads CASSMTSGGPYNEQFF. Written as DNA, the CDR3 is TGCGCCAGCAGCATGACTAGCGGGGGCCCCTACAATGAGCAGTTCTTC.

The V call is TRBV25-1, the J call TRBJ2-5, with TRBD1 matching over 8 bases. The junction had 5 bases not matched to a gene; V was cut back by 4 bases and J by 1 base. The CDR3 totals 15 residues. Looked up from germline, CDR1 is MGHDK and CDR2 is SYGVNS. CDR3 DNA: TGTGCCAGCAGTGGGCGGACAGGGACCCAAGAGACCCAGTACTTC. As protein: CASSGRTGTQETQYF.

Comments on this clone: At the DNA level, this CDR3 is encoded by other sequences in the same sample as well. J is TRBJ1-3 and V is TRBV12-5, with 7 bases fitting TRBD1. With V trimmed by 5 bases and J by 2 bases, 3 bases remained unmatched. Germline loops: CDR1 LGHNT, CDR2 FRNRAP. The CDR3 contains 14 residues. The CDR3 loop is CASGAGTAGNTIYF. The CDR3 DNA is TGTGCTAGTGGTGCCGGGACAGCTGGAAACACCATATATTTT.

The chain links TRBV5-1 to TRBJ2-7, with TRBD1 identical over 11 bases. Per germline, CDR1 SGHRS and CDR2 YFSETQ. V lost 6 bases, J lost 2 bases, and 7 bases stayed unmatched. The CDR3 is 15 residues long. In nucleotides, the CDR3 is TGCGCCAGCACCGAAAGGACAGGGGGCGCCTACGAGCAGTACTTC. It codes for CASTERTGGAYEQYF.

The V gene is TRBV5-1, the J gene TRBJ1-2; D ambiguous. V lost 0 bases and J lost 5, with 8 bases in between. The CDR3 spans 13 residues. Germline assignment: CDR1 SGHRS and CDR2 YFSETQ. CDR3 DNA: TGCGCCAGCAGCTTGGCTGAGCCTTATGGCTACACCTTC. Protein product: CASSLAEPYGYTF.

The CDR3 region has the DNA TGTGCCAGCAGCGAGAGGGTAACAGACTATGGCTACACCTTC. Protein product: CASSERVTDYGYTF. The genes are TRBV9 and TRBJ1-2; no clear D. V lost 3 bases and J lost 3, with 12 bases in between. Germline assignment: CDR1 SGDLS and CDR2 YYNGEE. CDR3 size: 14 residues.

The genes are TRBV19 and TRBJ2-7; D may be TRBD1 (5 bases). V lost 4 bases to trimming and J lost 2 bases, with 18 bases between them. The germline CDR1 and CDR2 sequences are LNHDA and SQIVND (reference sequence). This CDR3 is built from 16 residues. In DNA form, the CDR3 reads TGTGCCAGTAGTAAACCAAGACAGCATACCCCCTACGAGCAGTACGTC. It is translated as CASSKPRQHTPYEQYV.

V and J are TRBV6-4 and TRBJ2-3; 12 bases line up with TRBD2. The CDR3 covers 14 residues. Germline V gene lookup returns CDR1 MRHNA and CDR2 SNTAGT. The V gene end was trimmed by 5 bases and the J gene end by 7 bases; junction bases not matched to a gene: 4. The CDR3: CASSNGLAGHTQYF. The DNA for the CDR3 is TGTGCCAGCAGTAACGGACTAGCGGGGCATACGCAGTATTTT.

The chain uses TRBV10-3 and TRBJ2-1, with TRBD1 matching 8 bases. CDR3 length: 15 amino acids. With 6 bases clipped from V and 7 bases from J, the junction kept 11 bases outside the gene matches. The germline V gene encodes CDR1 ENHRY and CDR2 SYGVKD. The CDR3 here is CAIRMDRDTINEQFF. The DNA of the CDR3 is TGTGCCATCAGAATGGACAGGGACACTATAAATGAGCAGTTCTTC.

This chain uses TRBV28 with TRBJ2-2, with 8 bases identical to TRBD2. The CDR3 is 15 amino acids. Germline V gives CDR1 MDHEN, CDR2 SYDVKM. The junction had 3 bases not matched to a gene; V was cut back by 5 bases and J by 1 base. The CDR3 sequence is CASSRGGENTGELFF. DNA for the CDR3: TGTGCCAGCAGTCGGGGGGGGGAGAACACCGGGGAGCTGTTTTTT.

The chain couples TRBV29-1 to TRBJ2-2, with 7 bases that match TRBD1. The V gene end was trimmed by 7 bases and the J gene end by 3 bases; junction bases not matched to a gene: 5. The CDR3 consists of 13 residues. CDR1 SQVTM and CDR2 ANQGSEA come from the germline V gene. This chain's CDR3 is CSAYDRDTGELFF. The CDR3 DNA reads TGCAGCGCCTATGACAGGGACACCGGGGAGCTGTTTTTT.

Note on this clone: The junction and the germline gene differ at one end; a read error may be behind it. The V call is TRBV28, the J call TRBJ2-1, with D hard to call. The CDR3 consists of 12 residues. Germline V gene data show CDR1 as MDHEN and CDR2 as SYDVKM. Here the CDR3 DNA reads TGTGCCAGCAGTTTTAAGGCAGGTTTTCCGCTCTTC. The encoded protein is CASSFKAGFPLF.

The chain employs TRBV6-6 and TRBJ2-1; 10 nucleotides agree with TRBD2. CDR1 is MNHNY, CDR2 SVGAGI, per germline (reference sequence). After removal of 4 bases from V and 3 bases from J, the junction contained 3 bases not matched to a gene. The CDR3 runs 15 residues. The DNA for the CDR3 is TGTGCCAGCAGTTCCCGGACTAGCGGCTACAATGAGCAGTTCTTC. This codes for CASSSRTSGYNEQFF.

CDR3 DNA: TGTGCCAGCTCACCTGACAAGAACTATGGCTACACCTTC. This codes for CASSPDKNYGYTF. The rearrangement uses TRBV18 and TRBJ1-2, with D uncertain. The CDR3 sequence is 13 residues long. V lost 3 bases, J lost 2 bases, and 7 bases lay in between. Germline V gene lookup returns CDR1 KGHSH and CDR2 LQKENI.

V and J are TRBV28 and TRBJ1-1; D not resolved. V dropped 4 bases and J dropped 7 bases, with 7 bases sitting between them. CDR1 and CDR2 (germline): MDHEN, SYDVKM. The CDR3 extends over 11 amino acids. The chain's CDR3 is CASSWEFEAFF. The DNA for the CDR3 is TGTGCCAGCAGTTGGGAGTTTGAAGCTTTCTTT.

The rearrangement links TRBV6-1 to TRBJ1-5, with TRBD1 matching 10 bases. Per germline, CDR1 MNHNS and CDR2 SASEGT. There are 18 residues in the CDR3. The V segment lost 2 bases and the J segment 2 bases; nucleotides outside the gene matches: 9. The CDR3 region has the DNA TGTGCCAGCAGTGAACCGGGACAGGGGTCGGAACGCAATCAGCCCCAGCATTTT. This gives the protein CASSEPGQGSERNQPQHF.

The rearrangement joins TRBV5-4 to TRBJ2-3, with 10 bases fitting TRBD2. The CDR3 has 17 amino acids. Germline assignment: CDR1 SGHNT and CDR2 YYREEE (reference sequence). The ends lost 2 bases at V and 2 bases at J; junction bases unmatched: 8. The CDR3 loop reads CASSLGGLAGDTDTQYF. In nucleotides, the CDR3 is TGTGCCAGCAGCTTAGGGGGCCTAGCGGGGGACACAGATACGCAGTATTTT.

The V call is TRBV6-6, the J call TRBJ1-4, with TRBD1 identical over 7 bases. Germline assignment: CDR1 MNHNY and CDR2 SVGAGI (reference sequence). After removal of 6 bases from V and 7 bases from J, the junction contained 5 bases not matched to a gene. The length of the CDR3 is 13 residues. CDR3 residues: CASSRQGGEKLFF. In nucleotides, the CDR3 is TGTGCCAGCAGCCGACAGGGTGGTGAAAAACTGTTTTTT.